This T cell receptor (beta chain) was captured by sequencing in a study of beta chain features in type 1 diabetes. At the level of the study: Examined across all samples were almost 110 million sorted cells. Study-level findings and limits: Among all four CD4+ subsets, Type 1 diabetes patients had TCRB CDR3s that were moderately but significantly shorter. Naive, central memory and Treg TCRB repertoires seemed to resemble each other more closely in patients than they did in healthy donors.

TCRB transcripts that were expressed got sequenced, as all of the isolated RNA had been reverse transcribed. The protocol was immunoSEQ multiplex PCR, while the TCRdb copy is restricted to in-frame clones and leaves out a portion. The sample lists 280,000 or so clones; 14% to 15% were seen once. Trimming took off 4 bases at V and 7 bases at J, with 13 bases between the two ends. This CDR3 region has 13 residues. CDR1 and CDR2 (germline): MGHDK, SYGVNS. As for this clone: Its antigen is as yet unknown.

The TCR comes from a man in his late teens or twenties with type 1 diabetes. The sequenced sample was naive CD4+ T cells from blood. The chain uses TRBV25-1 and TRBJ2-5; the D gene is possibly TRBD1 (5 bases). The CDR3 here is CASSAGQQLTQYF. As DNA, the CDR3 is TGTGCCAGCAGTGCAGGGCAGCAACTGACCCAGTACTTC. Full variable domain (outside the CDR3, taken from reference TRBV25-1 and TRBJ2-5): EADIYQTPRYLVIGTGKKITLECSQTMGHDKMYWYQQDPGMELHLIHYSYGVNSTEKGDLSSESTVSRIRTEHFPLTLESARPSHTSQYLCASSAGQQLTQYFGPGTRLLVL.